Below, 28 T cell receptor beta chains from the same sample are listed, as sequenced in a study of OX40 agonist ivuxolimab in advanced cancers. Preparation of the library involved the immunoSEQ multiplex PCR assay. TCRdb's version of the immuneACCESS table is confined to in-frame rearrangements and falls short of the full clone set. An unresolved V gene accounts for under half of the shortfall where checked; the remainder is of unknown origin. The table for this sample lists some 140,000 clones; over 75% of them were counted only once. The biggest ten clones account for approximately 1.1% of the sample. The specimen comprised CD4+ or CD8+ T cells sorted from blood, sampled in a trial of the OX40 agonist ivuxolimab. The receptors shown here come from an adult with an advanced solid tumor such as melanoma, head and neck, liver or kidney cancer.

This clone was counted only a few times. This chain connects TRBV7-9 to TRBJ2-7; D may be TRBD1 (5 bases). Per germline, CDR1 SEHNR and CDR2 FQNEAQ (reference sequence). The CDR3 runs to 11 residues. Deletions cut 5 bases from V and 5 bases from J, with 7 bases between. CDR3 in DNA: TGTGCCAGCAGCGCCAGGGACGAGCAGTACTTC. Translating gives CASSARDEQYF. Looking up the rest from reference TRBV7-9 and TRBJ2-7 gives the full variable domain: DTGVSQNPRHKITKRGQNVTFRCDPISEHNRLYWYRQTLGQGPEFLTYFQNEAQLEKSRLLSDRFSAERPKGSFSTLEIQRTEQGDSAMYLCASSARDEQYFGPGTRLTVT.

The chain carries TRBV28 and TRBJ1-4; 8 bases match TRBD1. The CDR3 sequence is 15 residues long. Looked up from germline, CDR1 is MDHEN and CDR2 is SYDVKM. V shed 5 bases, J shed 8 bases, and the junction held 10 bases outside the gene matches. The CDR3: CASSLPGGAGEKLFF. The DNA of the CDR3 is TGTGCCAGCAGTCTCCCAGGGGGCGCAGGGGAAAAACTGTTTTTT.

V gene TRBV5-4 combines with J gene TRBJ2-1, with D possibly being TRBD1 or TRBD2 (5 bases each). Germline-derived CDR1 and CDR2 are SGHNT and YYREEE (reference sequence). The CDR3 length is 16 residues. V lost 1 base and J lost 4, with 15 bases in between. The CDR3 spells CASSLLEVAGYNEQFF. CDR3 sequence (DNA): TGTGCCAGCAGCTTGTTGGAGGTAGCAGGGTACAATGAGCAGTTCTTC.

This chain joins TRBV2 and TRBJ2-7, with unresolved D. CDR1 and CDR2 (germline): SNHLY, FYNNEI. The CDR3 has 11 residues. V lost 6 bases and J lost 3, with 6 bases in between. In nucleotides, the CDR3 is TGTGCCAGCAGCCAGAACTACGAGCAGTACTTC. It translates to CASSQNYEQYF.

This clone was detected only a few times. The chain couples TRBV15 to TRBJ1-2, with 7 bases fitting TRBD1. Germline values: CDR1 LNHNV, CDR2 YYDKDF (reference sequence). The ends lost 2 bases at V and 0 bases at J; junction bases unmatched: 6. The CDR3 has 16 amino acids. The CDR3 DNA follows: TGTGCCACCAGCAGACACGAACAGGGGCCTAACTATGGCTACACCTTC. This translates into CATSRHEQGPNYGYTF.

The chain couples TRBV19 to TRBJ1-4; D gene uncertain. Germline CDR1 and CDR2: LNHDA and SQIVND (reference sequence). The CDR3 consists of 17 residues. V lost 3 bases and J 0 bases, leaving 14 bases between the germline ends. Here the CDR3 reads CASSMTRDPTTNEKLFF. CDR3 in DNA: TGTGCCAGTAGTATGACAAGGGATCCAACAACTAATGAAAAACTGTTTTTT.

The V call is TRBV10-3, the J call TRBJ1-5; 9 bases match TRBD1. The ends lost 4 bases at V and 0 bases at J; junction bases unmatched: 4. Germline V CDR1 and CDR2: ENHRY, SYGVKD. The length of the CDR3 is 16 residues. In nucleotides, the CDR3 is TGTGCCATCAGTGGAGGGGACAGGGATAGCAATCAGCCCCAGCATTTT. Amino acid sequence: CAISGGDRDSNQPQHF.

The genes are TRBV18 and TRBJ2-7, with TRBD1 matching over 7 bases. The CDR3 extends over 14 amino acids. Per the germline V gene, CDR1 is KGHSH and CDR2 is LQKENI. J lost 3 bases, V lost 3 bases, and 5 bases had no gene match. This CDR3 is CASSPGTANYEQYF. CDR3 nucleotides: TGTGCCAGCTCACCTGGGACAGCAAACTACGAGCAGTACTTC.

The chain combines TRBV6-5 with TRBJ2-7; tentative D call: TRBD1 (6 bases). V was trimmed by 4 bases and J by 7 bases, leaving 11 bases between them. Germline loops: CDR1 MNHEY, CDR2 SVGAGI. The CDR3 extends over 12 amino acids. CDR3: CASSSDRKEQYF. CDR3 bases: TGTGCCAGCAGTTCGGACAGAAAGGAGCAGTACTTC.

The rearrangement uses TRBV11-2 and TRBJ2-1, with D perhaps TRBD2 (7 bases). The CDR3 extends over 15 amino acids. V was cut by 1 base and J by 3 bases, with 10 bases left in between. Germline V gene sequence: CDR1 SGHAT, CDR2 FQNNGV. The CDR3 DNA is TGTGCCAGCAGCTTAGGAGGGGGGGTCTACAATGAGCAGTTCTTC. It translates to CASSLGGGVYNEQFF. Full variable domain (remainder filled in from reference TRBV11-2 and TRBJ2-1): EAGVAQSPRYKIIEKRQSVAFWCNPISGHATLYWYQQILGQGPKLLIQFQNNGVVDDSQLPKDRFSAERLKGVDSTLKIQPAKLEDSAVYLCASSLGGGVYNEQFFGPGTRLTVL.

In DNA, the CDR3 is TGTGCCAGCAGCCCCCGGGACTACCAAGAGACCCAGTACTTC. This translates into CASSPRDYQETQYF. This rearrangement joins TRBV7-8 to TRBJ2-5; a weak D match, TRBD2 (6 bases). Trimming took 5 bases from V and 0 from J, leaving 10 bases between them. CDR3 length: 14 residues. The germline gives CDR1 SGHVS, CDR2 FQNEAQ.

The rearrangement links TRBV15 to TRBJ2-1; no firm D call. V was shortened by 0 bases and J by 0 bases, with 12 bases between the two germline ends. This CDR3 is 17 amino acids long. CDR1 is LNHNV, CDR2 YYDKDF, per germline (reference sequence). The CDR3, as DNA: TGTGCCACCAGCAGAGACCGAGACTGGAGCTCCTACAATGAGCAGTTCTTC. Protein product: CATSRDRDWSSYNEQFF.

CDR3 loop: CASSFDRLAGQDEQYF. For the CDR3, the DNA is TGTGCCAGCAGCTTTGATAGACTAGCGGGACAGGATGAGCAGTACTTC. The genes are TRBV11-3 and TRBJ2-7, with 11 positions matching TRBD2. The CDR3 length is 16 residues. The ends lost 3 bases at V and 7 bases at J; junction bases unmatched: 11. The germline V gene encodes CDR1 SGHNT and CDR2 YENEEA.

The chain has TRBV4-2 and TRBJ2-7, with D hard to call. The germline V gene has CDR1 LGHNA and CDR2 YNFKEQ. V was shortened by 7 bases and J by 4 bases, with 5 bases between the two germline ends. The CDR3 is made up of 10 amino acids. Written as DNA, the CDR3 is TGTGCCAGCACTCTGTACGAGCAGTACTTC. It encodes CASTLYEQYF.

The chain combines TRBV4-1 with TRBJ2-7; 8 positions match TRBD1. CDR1 and CDR2 (germline): MGHRA, YSYEKL. The V segment lost 2 bases and the J segment 3 bases; nucleotides outside the gene matches: 6. The CDR3 has 15 residues. The chain's CDR3 is CASSQLDRVYYEQYF. Written as DNA, the CDR3 is TGCGCCAGCAGCCAATTGGACAGGGTCTACTACGAGCAGTACTTC.

The chain combines TRBV10-1 with TRBJ1-5; D is unclear. CDR3 length: 18 amino acids. With 0 bases removed from V and 9 bases from J, the gap between germline ends came to 24 bases. The germline CDR1 and CDR2 sequences are WNHNN and SYGVQD (reference sequence). The CDR3 nucleotides are TGCGCCAGCAGTGAGTCCAAGTCCACTAACCCAATCTCACGGCCCCAGCATTTT. It translates to CASSESKSTNPISRPQHF.

V is TRBV21-1 and J is TRBJ2-3; the D call of TRBD2 is as the table states it, not checked on the DNA. TRBV21-1 is listed as a pseudogene. This CDR3 contains 15 residues. CDR3 DNA sequence: TGTGCCAGCAGGCCTACTAGCGGGAGGGACGATACGCAGTATTTT. This gives the protein CASRPTSGRDDTQYF.

The chain carries TRBV6-1 and TRBJ1-2; 8 bases are a match to TRBD1. Germline V gene lookup returns CDR1 MNHNS and CDR2 SASEGT. The CDR3 totals 13 residues. V gave up 3 bases and J gave up 6 bases; unmatched junction bases: 3. The CDR3 reads CASSETGVHGYTF. In DNA, the CDR3 is TGTGCCAGCAGTGAGACAGGGGTCCATGGCTACACCTTC.

This sequence joins TRBV5-1 and TRBJ1-3, with a weak D call TRBD1 (5 bases). The CDR3 totals 16 residues. V was clipped by 3 bases and J by 0 bases, with 13 bases between them. The germline CDR1 and CDR2 sequences are SGHRS and YFSETQ. Here the CDR3 reads CASSSDPTASGNTIYF. The CDR3 coding sequence is TGCGCCAGCAGCTCCGACCCGACAGCCTCTGGAAACACCATATATTTT. Using reference TRBV5-1 and TRBJ1-3 for the parts outside the CDR3, the full variable domain is KAGVTQTPRYLIKTRGQQVTLSCSPISGHRSVSWYQQTPGQGLQFLFEYFSETQRNKGNFPGRFSGRQFSNSRSEMNVSTLELGDSALYLCASSSDPTASGNTIYFGEGSWLTVV.

This chain connects TRBV9 to TRBJ2-6; no reliable D call. Germline V gene sequence: CDR1 SGDLS, CDR2 YYNGEE. The CDR3 spans 16 residues. V was clipped by 6 bases and J by 0 bases, with 13 bases between them. CDR3 in amino acids: CASNQYENSGANVLTF. The CDR3 bases are TGTGCCAGCAACCAATACGAAAACTCTGGGGCCAACGTCCTGACTTTC.

In this sample, this clone turned up once. The chain combines TRBV5-8 with TRBJ2-7, with D perhaps TRBD2 (6 bases). The CDR3 runs 14 residues. Germline V CDR1 and CDR2: SGHTS, YDEGEE. V lost 0 bases and J lost 3, with 10 bases in between. The CDR3 loop reads CASSLAGVDYEQYF. CDR3 DNA: TGTGCCAGCAGCTTGGCGGGGGTCGACTACGAGCAGTACTTC. The complete variable domain, with remaining parts taken from reference TRBV5-8 and TRBJ2-7, reads EAGVTQSPTHLIKTRGQQATLRCSPISGHTSVYWYQQALGLGLQFLLWYDEGEERNRGNFPPRFSGRQFPNYSSELNVNALELEDSALYLCASSLAGVDYEQYFGPGTRLTVT.

V is TRBV10-3 and J is TRBJ2-1; TRBD2 aligns across 12 bases. V shed 10 bases, J shed 0 bases, and the junction held 4 bases outside the gene matches. The CDR3 loop spans 15 amino acids. CDR1 is ENHRY, CDR2 SYGVKD, per germline. The CDR3, as DNA: TGTGCCACCGCGACTAGCGGGAGCTCCTACAATGAGCAGTTCTTC. It encodes CATATSGSSYNEQFF.

This chain joins TRBV6-5 and TRBJ2-7; 8 nucleotides line up with TRBD1. CDR1 is MNHEY and CDR2 is SVGAGI in the germline V gene. The CDR3 covers 15 residues. V shed 2 bases, J shed 3 bases, and the junction held 6 bases outside the gene matches. The CDR3 is CASSYGRTGFYEQYF. CDR3 bases: TGTGCCAGCAGTTACGGGAGGACAGGGTTCTACGAGCAGTACTTC.

This clone was counted between two and nine times. This chain connects TRBV14 to TRBJ2-3, with D possibly TRBD2 on 5 matching bases. V lost 4 bases and J lost 3, with 23 bases in between. The germline V gene has CDR1 SGHDN and CDR2 FVKESK. The CDR3 spans 18 residues. CDR3 DNA: TGTGCCAGCAGCCTTACGAGCGGACTCCGGTCCACAACAGATACGCAGTATTTT. It translates to CASSLTSGLRSTTDTQYF.

J is TRBJ1-2 and V is TRBV10-3, with a possible D match to TRBD1 (6 bases). Trimming removed 0 bases from V and 0 bases from J, with 11 bases in between. This CDR3 has 16 residues. The germline V gene has CDR1 ENHRY and CDR2 SYGVKD. The CDR3 protein is CAISESAGATNYGYTF. CDR3 DNA sequence: TGTGCCATCAGTGAGTCGGCAGGGGCTACTAACTATGGCTACACCTTC.

This clone was observed at least ten times. V usage is TRBV28 and J usage is TRBJ2-7; D gene ambiguous. CDR1 MDHEN and CDR2 SYDVKM come from the germline V gene. The CDR3 has 12 amino acids. V was clipped by 6 bases and J by 4 bases, with 10 bases between them. As DNA, the CDR3 is TGTGCCAGCAGCTCGGACGGTTACGAGCAGTACTTC. It encodes CASSSDGYEQYF.

This chain joins TRBV20-1 and TRBJ1-2; 9 positions agree with TRBD1. Germline V gene data show CDR1 as DFQATT and CDR2 as SNEGSKA (reference sequence). This CDR3 has 11 residues. V shed 7 bases and J 6 bases; nucleotides not matched to a gene: 3. Written as DNA, the CDR3 is TGCAGTGGGGACAGGGCAAATGGCTACACCTTC. This codes for CSGDRANGYTF.

The rearrangement links TRBV19 to TRBJ1-1; no definite D call. CDR1 is LNHDA and CDR2 is SQIVND in the germline V gene (reference sequence). V lost 0 bases and J 1 base, leaving 6 bases between the germline ends. This CDR3 has 14 residues. CDR3 amino acids: CASSIDPGNTEAFF. CDR3 DNA sequence: TGTGCCAGTAGTATAGATCCAGGGAACACTGAAGCTTTCTTT.